The 21 T cell receptor beta chains below were found in one sample sequenced in a study of human T cells and chemical hapten exposure. TCRdb re-derived calls from the RACE reads in MiXCR, one entry per CDR3 protein. The sample lists 200,000 to 300,000 distinct CDR3 sequences, approximately 8.6% occurring once. Time point of the sample: pre-sensitization, week 0. Treatment noted: therapeutic diphenylcyclopropenone sensitization with weekly scalp DPC. The sequencing used whole blood, collected in connection with sensitization to the hapten diphenylcyclopropenone (DPC). These receptors were collected from a woman aged 35 to 49 with alopecia areata. Some clones in this sample may be carry-over from other donors' samples.

This clonotype was seen a few times. This rearrangement joins TRBV5-1 to TRBJ2-3, with no clear D. From germline, CDR1 is SGHRS and CDR2 YFSETQ. The CDR3 runs 14 residues. V was clipped by 0 bases and J by 2 bases, with 7 bases between them. The DNA for the CDR3 is TGCGCCAGCAGCTTGGAGGGCCCCACAGATACGCAGTATTTT. This translates into CASSLEGPTDTQYF.

This clonotype has a handful of counts. This rearrangement joins TRBV12-3 or TRBV12-4 to TRBJ2-3; D possibly corresponds to TRBD1 (5 bases). V dropped 2 bases and J dropped 1 base, with 7 bases sitting between them. The CDR3 sequence is 14 residues long. The CDR3 region is CASSLTQGTDTQYF. The CDR3 coding sequence is TGTGCCAGCAGTTTAACACAGGGCACAGATACGCAGTATTTT.

This clonotype was observed a handful of times. The chain recombines TRBV9 with TRBJ1-4; tentative D call: TRBD1 (6 bases). Trimming took off 0 bases at V and 5 bases at J, with 11 bases between the two ends. The CDR3 runs 15 residues. The germline V gene has CDR1 SGDLS and CDR2 YYNGEE. The CDR3 DNA reads as TGTGCCAGCAGCGTAGAGGGGACACCGAATGAAAAACTGTTTTTT. Its protein is CASSVEGTPNEKLFF.

This clonotype has only a few counts. The J gene is TRBJ1-3, the V gene TRBV11-2, with 7 bases matching TRBD1. This CDR3 spans 18 amino acids. V shed 2 bases and J 0 bases; nucleotides not matched to a gene: 10. CDR1 is SGHAT, CDR2 FQNNGV, per germline. The DNA of the CDR3 is TGTGCCAGCAGCTTATCTGGGAGACAGGGAACCTCTGGAAACACCATATATTTT. This encodes CASSLSGRQGTSGNTIYF.

This clonotype has a count of ten or more. This chain uses TRBV9 with TRBJ2-3; the D is unclear. Trimming shortened V by 4 bases and J by 2 bases, and 8 bases separated the two germline ends. Germline V CDR1 and CDR2: SGDLS, YYNGEE. The CDR3 is made up of 13 amino acids. The CDR3 nucleotides read TGTGCCAGCAGCCCCGGAGTCACAGATACGCAGTATTTT. The encoded protein is CASSPGVTDTQYF.

This rearrangement joins TRBV6-5 to TRBJ1-6, with a tentative D call TRBD1 (5 bases). In germline, CDR1 is MNHEY, CDR2 SVGAGI. The CDR3 covers 19 residues. The V gene lost 0 bases and the J gene lost 5 bases, with 20 bases spanning the gap. This chain's CDR3 is CASSYSSGWGTANNSPLHF. In DNA form, the CDR3 reads TGTGCCAGCAGTTACTCGAGTGGTTGGGGGACGGCTAATAATTCACCCCTCCACTTT.

In its sample, this clonotype was seen a few times. The chain recombines TRBV7-2 with TRBJ2-7; a weak D match, TRBD1 (6 bases). Germline CDR1 SGHTA, CDR2 FQGNSA. This CDR3 is 17 amino acids long. V was pared by 1 base and J by 3 bases, with 19 bases between. CDR3 sequence (DNA): TGTGCCAGCAGCTTAGTTGGGGGCGCAGGGGCTGACTACGAGCAGTACTTC. Protein: CASSLVGGAGADYEQYF.

J is TRBJ2-7 and V is TRBV20-1; D possibly matches TRBD1 or TRBD2 (5 bases each). Germline CDR1 reads DFQATT; CDR2 reads SNEGSKA (reference sequence). Trimming took off 4 bases at V and 0 bases at J, with 7 bases between the two ends. This CDR3 region has 12 residues. In DNA form, the CDR3 reads TGCAGTGCTACAGGGACCTCCTACGAGCAGTACTTC. Translation: CSATGTSYEQYF.

The sample holds a few counts of this clonotype. This chain uses TRBV20-1 with TRBJ1-2; D not certain. V was shortened by 4 bases and J by 5 bases, with 11 bases between the two germline ends. The CDR3 has 12 amino acids. The germline V gene has CDR1 DFQATT and CDR2 SNEGSKA (reference sequence). The CDR3 DNA follows: TGCAGTGCTACCAGGAAGATATATGGCTACACCTTC. This gives the protein CSATRKIYGYTF.

This clonotype was detected a few times. Written as DNA, the CDR3 is TGTGCCAGCGGGACTAGGACAGCAAACAATGAGCAGTTCTTC. Amino acid sequence: CASGTRTANNEQFF. The gene calls are TRBV12-3 or TRBV12-4 and TRBJ2-1, with TRBD2 matching 8 bases. With 8 bases clipped from V and 5 bases from J, the junction kept 8 bases outside the gene matches. The CDR3 contains 14 residues.

This clonotype has a count of ten or more. The chain is built from TRBV7-9 and TRBJ2-1; 9 positions match TRBD2. In germline, CDR1 is SEHNR, CDR2 FQNEAQ (reference sequence). CDR3 length: 15 residues. Trimming removed 4 bases from V and 4 bases from J; junction bases left unmatched: 5. In nucleotides, the CDR3 is TGTGCCAGCAGCTCGACTAGCGGAAGATACAATGAGCAGTTCTTC. Translated: CASSSTSGRYNEQFF.

This clonotype was picked up many times. The rearrangement uses TRBV28 and TRBJ2-5, with no clear D. Deletions cut 1 base from V and 7 bases from J, with 4 bases between. The CDR3 totals 11 residues. Germline V gives CDR1 MDHEN, CDR2 SYDVKM. The CDR3 DNA reads as TGTGCCAGCAGTTTATCCGGGACCCAGTACTTC. Encoded protein: CASSLSGTQYF.

This clonotype was counted at least ten times. The V and J genes are TRBV29-1 and TRBJ2-1; 10 bases are shared with TRBD2. The junction had 13 bases not matched to a gene; V was cut back by 6 bases and J by 8 bases. The length of the CDR3 is 15 residues. The germline V gene encodes CDR1 SQVTM and CDR2 ANQGSEA. In nucleotides, the CDR3 is TGCAGCGTGCCAAGACCTAGCGGGAGTTTGGATGAGCAGTTCTTC. The encoded protein is CSVPRPSGSLDEQFF.

The chain links TRBV6-2 or TRBV6-3 to TRBJ2-1; 9 nucleotides agree with TRBD2. After removal of 6 bases from V and 5 bases from J, the junction contained 14 bases not matched to a gene. Germline-derived CDR1 and CDR2 are MNHEY and SVGEGT. CDR3 length equals 17 residues. The CDR3 nucleotides read TGTGCCAGCAGAACCCCCCCCGGCCTAGCGGGAAACAATGAGCAGTTCTTC. It translates to CASRTPPGLAGNNEQFF.

This clonotype was detected ten times or more. The V and J genes are TRBV27 and TRBJ2-2; 7 bases line up with TRBD1. The CDR3 sequence is 14 residues long. Germline V gives CDR1 MNHEY, CDR2 SMNVEV (reference sequence). V trimming: 5 bases; J trimming: 3 bases; junction bases outside the gene matches: 3. CDR3 DNA sequence: TGTGCCAGCAGTCGGGACAGATACACCGGGGAGCTGTTTTTT. Its translation: CASSRDRYTGELFF.

The chain joins TRBV28 to TRBJ2-7; TRBD2 is a possible D gene (7 bases). The CDR3 has 15 amino acids. The ends were cut back, 5 bases at V and 7 bases at J, with 21 bases in the middle. Germline V gene lookup returns CDR1 MDHEN and CDR2 SYDVKM. CDR3 residues: CASSTPGRGGPEQYF. The CDR3 bases are TGTGCCAGCAGTACCCCGGGGAGGGGGGGGCCGGAGCAGTACTTC.

This chain connects TRBV10-3 to TRBJ2-7; D unclear. CDR1 and CDR2 from the germline V gene are ENHRY and SYGVKD. This CDR3 comprises 13 residues. V was trimmed by 11 bases and J by 3 bases, leaving 17 bases between them. CDR3 sequence (DNA): TGTGCCGCTGCGGACCGGAACCTCTACGAGCAGTACTTC. Its translation is CAAADRNLYEQYF.

The chain combines TRBV28 with TRBJ1-2, with 7 bases aligning to TRBD1. Germline values: CDR1 MDHEN, CDR2 SYDVKM. The CDR3 extends over 12 amino acids. V shed 8 bases and J 7 bases; nucleotides not matched to a gene: 7. The CDR3 sequence: CASGGQVPGYTF. In DNA, the CDR3 is TGTGCCAGCGGCGGACAGGTTCCTGGCTACACCTTC.

This clonotype showed up just a few times. The chain links TRBV28 to TRBJ2-1; D may match TRBD1 or TRBD2 (6 bases each). V was trimmed by 3 bases and J by 2 bases, leaving 14 bases between them. Germline V CDR1 and CDR2: MDHEN, SYDVKM. This CDR3 has 16 residues. The CDR3 coding sequence is TGTGCCAGCAGTTTTCTTCCGGGGGCCGCCTACAATGAGCAGTTCTTC. This encodes CASSFLPGAAYNEQFF. The full variable domain, completed using reference TRBV28 and TRBJ2-1, is DVKVTQSSRYLVKRTGEKVFLECVQDMDHENMFWYRQDPGLGLRLIYFSYDVKMKEKGDIPEGYSVSREKKERFSLILESASTNQTSMYLCASSFLPGAAYNEQFFGPGTRLTVL.

There are a few counts of this clonotype. The J gene is TRBJ2-1, the V gene TRBV20-1; 11 nucleotides agree with TRBD2. The CDR3 covers 15 residues. The J segment lost 4 bases and the V segment lost 4 bases, leaving 6 bases of the junction unmatched. Germline lookup yields CDR1 DFQATT and CDR2 SNEGSKA (reference sequence). Here the CDR3 reads CSAILLAGVYNEQFF. The CDR3 coding sequence is TGCAGTGCTATACTACTAGCGGGAGTTTACAATGAGCAGTTCTTC.

V usage is TRBV18 and J usage is TRBJ2-3; D ambiguous. V was cut by 3 bases and J by 2 bases, with 15 bases left in between. Germline V CDR1 and CDR2: KGHSH, LQKENI. The CDR3 spans 16 residues. For the CDR3, the DNA is TGTGCCAGCTCACCGGTCACTATGACGGCCACAGATACGCAGTATTTT. It yields the protein CASSPVTMTATDTQYF. The complete variable domain, with remaining parts taken from reference TRBV18 and TRBJ2-3, reads NAGVMQNPRHLVRRRGQEARLRCSPMKGHSHVYWYRQLPEEGLKFMVYLQKENIIDESGMPKERFSAEFPKEGPSILRIQQVVRGDSAAYFCASSPVTMTATDTQYFGPGTRLTVL.